The 15 T cell receptor beta chains below all came from one sample that was sequenced in a study of T cell repertoires in cytomegalovirus infection. TCRdb reprocessed the reads with MiXCR, giving one entry per CDR3 protein. Among 170,000 or so distinct CDR3 sequences listed, approximately 14% were seen once. The sequenced sample consisted of PBMCs. Every receptor here comes from a human donor in good health (CMV status not recorded). Some clones in this sample may be carry-over from other donors' samples.

The gene calls are TRBV20-1 and TRBJ2-5; no reliable D call. The germline gives CDR1 DFQATT, CDR2 SNEGSKA (reference sequence). The germline V and J ends were trimmed by 6 bases and 3 bases, with 14 bases remaining between them. The CDR3 is 13 amino acids. The CDR3 nucleotides read TGCAGTGCAAGCCGAGCCCCAGAAGAGACCCAGTACTTC. Translated: CSASRAPEETQYF.

The V and J genes are TRBV10-3 and TRBJ2-5; 8 bases agree with TRBD1. Trimming removed 2 bases from V and 3 bases from J; junction bases left unmatched: 2. The CDR3 totals 14 residues. Germline-derived CDR1 and CDR2 are ENHRY and SYGVKD. The CDR3 protein is CAISEPDREETQYF. DNA of the CDR3: TGTGCCATCAGTGAGCCGGACAGGGAAGAGACCCAGTACTTC.

This clonotype was detected ten times or more. This chain joins TRBV7-2 and TRBJ2-1, with a tentative D call TRBD2 (6 bases). V shed 4 bases and J shed 1 base, with 11 bases lying between them. From germline, CDR1 is SGHTA and CDR2 FQGNSA. CDR3 length: 15 amino acids. For the CDR3, the DNA is TGTGCCAGCAGCTCAAGGGGACTGTCCTACAATGAGCAGTTCTTC. Protein product: CASSSRGLSYNEQFF.

This clonotype turned up a few times. The V call is TRBV28, the J call TRBJ2-7; D is unresolved. The germline V gene encodes CDR1 MDHEN and CDR2 SYDVKM. CDR3 length: 12 residues. V dropped 4 bases and J dropped 6 bases, with 10 bases sitting between them. The CDR3 nucleotides read TGTGCCAGCAGTTCCCTTTTAGCCGAGCAGTACTTC. Translation gives CASSSLLAEQYF.

The chain is built from TRBV28 and TRBJ1-5, with 8 bases that match TRBD1. Trimming at V came to 10 bases and at J to 0 bases, leaving 14 bases not matched to a gene. This CDR3 comprises 17 residues. CDR1 is MDHEN and CDR2 is SYDVKM in the germline V gene. In nucleotides, the CDR3 is TGTGCCACCCAGGACAGGGAGTGGGTTTATAGCAATCAGCCCCAGCATTTT. It is translated as CATQDREWVYSNQPQHF.

This clonotype appeared many times. V is TRBV7-2 and J is TRBJ1-2, with TRBD1 matching 8 bases. Germline values: CDR1 SGHTA, CDR2 FQGNSA. The CDR3 length is 19 residues. J lost 0 bases, V lost 1 base, and 13 bases had no gene match. CDR3 amino acids: CASSLEYRDRPDSNYGYTF. The CDR3 DNA follows: TGTGCCAGCAGCTTAGAGTATCGGGACAGGCCTGATTCTAACTATGGCTACACCTTC.

This chain uses TRBV19 with TRBJ2-2, with 12 bases identical to TRBD2. The CDR3 spans 17 residues. V was pared by 6 bases and J by 6 bases, with 11 bases of the junction left unmatched. Germline V gives CDR1 LNHDA, CDR2 SQIVND (reference sequence). CDR3 residues: CASSILRLAGDPGELFF. CDR3 bases: TGTGCCAGTAGCATTCTTAGACTAGCGGGAGACCCCGGGGAGCTGTTTTTT.

This clonotype was observed many times. The chain links TRBV28 to TRBJ1-5; D unclear. CDR1 and CDR2 from the germline V gene are MDHEN and SYDVKM. V was cut by 5 bases and J by 2 bases, with 19 bases left in between. The CDR3 extends over 17 amino acids. CDR3 in DNA: TGTGCCAGCAGTCCTTTACGTCATGACCTGGGCAATCAGCCCCAGCATTTT. It specifies CASSPLRHDLGNQPQHF.

This clonotype appeared a few times. V gene TRBV15 combines with J gene TRBJ1-1; 7 positions match TRBD1. Germline assignment: CDR1 LNHNV and CDR2 YYDKDF (reference sequence). The CDR3 sequence is 14 residues long. The V and J ends lost 3 bases and 1 base, in that order; junction bases with no gene match: 2. The CDR3 here is CATSSQGENTEAFF. The DNA for the CDR3 is TGTGCCACCAGCAGCCAGGGGGAGAACACTGAAGCTTTCTTT.

J is TRBJ2-3 and V is TRBV27; 10 nucleotides agree with TRBD2. The CDR3 is 14 amino acids. From germline, CDR1 is MNHEY and CDR2 SMNVEV (reference sequence). Trimming took 5 bases from V and 6 from J; bases not matched to a gene: 5. The CDR3, as DNA: TGTGCCAGCAGTCAGCGGGGGGGCCGCGATACGCAGTATTTT. This codes for CASSQRGGRDTQYF.

This clonotype has more than one count but fewer than ten. The DNA of the CDR3 is TGTGCCAGTAGGTTGAAGGGCCTCTCTGGAAACACCATATATTTT. As protein: CASRLKGLSGNTIYF. This sequence joins TRBV19 and TRBJ1-3; D remains unclear. The germline V gene encodes CDR1 LNHDA and CDR2 SQIVND (reference sequence). V was trimmed by 6 bases and J by 0 bases, leaving 12 bases between them. CDR3 length equals 15 residues.

This clonotype was found many times. The chain uses TRBV7-2 and TRBJ2-5; D remains ambiguous. The germline V gene has CDR1 SGHTA and CDR2 FQGNSA. This CDR3 region has 14 residues. V lost 5 bases, J lost 7 bases, and 17 bases lay in between. The chain's CDR3 is CASSPPGGSGTQYF. For the CDR3, the DNA is TGTGCCAGCAGCCCACCCGGTGGGTCCGGGACCCAGTACTTC. Full variable domain (remainder filled in from reference TRBV7-2 and TRBJ2-5): GAGVSQSPSNKVTEKGKDVELRCDPISGHTALYWYRQSLGQGLEFLIYFQGNSAPDKSGLPSDRFSAERTGGSVSTLTIQRTQQEDSAVYLCASSPPGGSGTQYFGPGTRLLVL.

This clonotype was seen only a few times. This rearrangement joins TRBV29-1 to TRBJ2-2; 10 bases map to TRBD2. With 4 bases clipped from V and 5 bases from J, the junction kept 1 base outside the gene matches. Germline CDR1 SQVTM, CDR2 ANQGSEA. The CDR3 contains 13 residues. CDR3 in DNA: TGCAGCGTTGTAGCGGGAGGTACCGGGGAGCTGTTTTTT. Its translation: CSVVAGGTGELFF.

This clonotype was recorded many times. The chain recombines TRBV7-2 with TRBJ1-6; D perhaps matches TRBD1 (5 bases). The CDR3 loop spans 18 amino acids. V was clipped by 3 bases and J by 7 bases, with 22 bases between them. The germline CDR1 and CDR2 sequences are SGHTA and FQGNSA. The CDR3 DNA reads TGTGCCAGCAGCTTGGTGTCAGGGAAAGCCCTGGGGAATTCACCCCTCCACTTT. It translates to CASSLVSGKALGNSPLHF.

This clonotype was observed many times. The chain joins TRBV7-2 to TRBJ2-7, with 9 bases aligning to TRBD2. Trimming cost V 4 bases and J 0 bases; bases outside gene matches: 7. The CDR3 is 16 residues long. CDR1 SGHTA and CDR2 FQGNSA come from the germline V gene. Here the CDR3 reads CASSYDSGGTSYEQYF. CDR3 in DNA: TGTGCCAGCAGCTATGATAGCGGGGGTACCTCCTACGAGCAGTACTTC.